Sequencing of this T cell receptor (beta chain) was carried out in a study of cytomegalovirus exposure and HLA in healthy donors. Whole-study context: Most donors, about 77% of a few hundred genotyped, fell in the Caucasian-associated ancestry cluster.

Whole-study results and caveats: Both high specificity and high sensitivity reportedly marked the classifier's diagnosis of cytomegalovirus status. Researchers had no immune exposure information except CMV serostatus available. Later work found that TCR association rates differed between HLA loci; DRB1 had the most and HLA-C the fewest.

Regarding this clone: Its antigen is as yet unknown.

The PCR had 60 Vbeta and 13 Jbeta primers. Profiled with immunoSEQ multiplex PCR; TCRdb holds only in-frame clones, not every one. The profile shows roughly 200,000 clones, approximately 85% of them singletons. Sequencing input: PBMCs. The sequence was obtained from a woman aged 45-59 years in good health and CMV-seronegative.

CDR3 amino acids: CASSERNNLEANEQFF. DNA for the CDR3: TGTGCCAGCAGTGAACGGAACAATCTAGAAGCCAATGAGCAGTTCTTC. The rearrangement links TRBV6-1 to TRBJ2-1; D remains ambiguous. The germline gives CDR1 MNHNS, CDR2 SASEGT. The CDR3 length is 16 residues. The V gene lost 2 bases and the J gene lost 6 bases, with 17 bases spanning the gap.